This paragraph covers one T cell receptor (beta chain) sequence. It has no known antigen specificity. Base qualities were left out, and no much larger clone turns up one base away. The sample originates from a study of T cells in localized non-small cell lung cancer (dated by TCRdb to the early 2020s). In the study overall: Comparing tumors with uninvolved tumor-adjacent lungs, the study looked at the T cell repertoires of 200 to 250 patients with early-stage NSCLC. The cohort was made up of around 220 treatment-naive NSCLC patients whose localized lung tumors had been resected. NSCLC patients had a mean age of roughly 64 years, and 120 to 150 were male and 85 to 110 female. General conclusions and limits of the study: Because multi-region sequencing of the tumors was not done, intratumor heterogeneity could not be ruled out. Longer overall survival was associated with higher T cell density in blood, whereas shorter survival was associated with higher clonality in adjacent lung. Since the design was exploratory, TCR variables were selected using unadjusted p-values with no false-discovery rate correction. A median of approximately 55 of the top 100 tumor clones were detected in paired uninvolved adjacent lung, and some 29 of these tumor clones were also found among the top 100 clones of the paired uninvolved adjacent lung. Uninvolved tumor-adjacent lung showed the highest T cell clonality, higher than tumor, which suggests more focused antigenic responses in the uninvolved tumor-adjacent lung.

TCR beta CDR3 regions were sequenced from DNA using the immunoSEQ Assay. Per the authors' processing: To compute T cell density, TCR beta template counts were normalized to usable DNA, which was estimated by amplifying housekeeping genes. The preseqR package was used to estimate richness by extrapolating to 400,000 templates for PBMC samples and to 120,000 templates for tissue samples. Clonality was calculated as one minus Pielou's evenness. Differential abundance testing on productive amino-acid clonotypes, with a minimum total count of 5 and an alpha of 0.1, was used to identify tissue-enriched TCRs. The Jaccard Index and the Morisita Overlap Index were used to measure how much the repertoires overlapped between compartments. GLIPH grouped TCR beta CDR3s together with public tetramer-defined viral CDR3s, and a viral motif had to include at least three viral sequences and also show V-gene enrichment. TCRdb obtained this table from immuneACCESS and retained in-frame rearrangements with V and J assigned. These tables miss some clones; where compared with another copy, unresolved V genes account for less than half of the shortfall, and the remainder is unexplained. V, J and clone size were drawn from that table, and D and trimming were deduced from the DNA. Recorded for this sample are 65,000 to 80,000 clones; 70% to 85% of them occurred a single time. The top ten clones comprise 1.3% of the sample.

Trimmed from V: 4 bases; trimmed from J: 11 bases; junction bases lacking a gene match: 11. In the germline V gene, CDR1 corresponds to MNHEY and CDR2 to SVGAGI. The CDR3 runs 14 residues from the cysteine to the phenylalanine. Only the CDR3 DNA is retained, 42 bases long and in frame from the first base. At diagnosis, peripheral blood, uninvolved tumor-adjacent lung and tumor were collected and stored as a combination of fresh-frozen and FFPE material. For TCR repertoire profiling, the blood samples were analyzed as peripheral blood mononuclear cells. This TCR derives from a female donor of 60 years or more with stage I lung adenocarcinoma. The chain links TRBV6-5 with TRBJ1-5; the central 7 bases match TRBD1. Sequenced material: peripheral blood, taken before any cancer treatment. The CDR3 amino acid sequence is: CASSWGQQSGAQHF. Here is the DNA: TGTGCCAGCAGTTGGGGACAGCAATCGGGGGCCCAGCATTTT.